A single sample gave rise to the 29 T cell receptor beta chains below, sequenced in a study of shared clonotypes between healthy human individuals. Sequencing was performed with immunoSEQ multiplex PCR; in TCRdb, only in-frame clones are kept and a portion is missing. The table shows over 2 million clones, with 92% occurring only once. Sequencing input: naive CD4+ T cells from PBMCs. Described subset: CD45RA+ positively selected. Receptor source: a young man in good health. Some clones in this sample may be carry-over from other donors' samples.

The chain carries TRBV6-5 and TRBJ2-3; D is unresolved. Germline-derived CDR1 and CDR2 are MNHEY and SVGAGI. Trimming took off 10 bases at V and 5 bases at J, with 16 bases between the two ends. CDR3 length: 13 amino acids. The CDR3 DNA follows: TGTGCCACTCGATCCCGTAAGGGAGATACGCAGTATTTT. This encodes CATRSRKGDTQYF.

Remarks on this clone: Different DNA sequences within this sample yield the same CDR3. The chain links TRBV5-1 to TRBJ2-3, with D possibly matching TRBD2 (6 bases). The CDR3 is made up of 14 amino acids. V was cut by 4 bases and J by 0 bases, with 9 bases left in between. Germline CDR1 and CDR2: SGHRS and YFSETQ. CDR3 region: CASSPRDSTDTQYF. DNA for the CDR3: TGCGCCAGCAGCCCGCGGGACAGCACAGATACGCAGTATTTT.

This clone came up once. The genes are TRBV5-1 and TRBJ2-7; 9 positions match TRBD1. The CDR3 consists of 15 residues. CDR1 is SGHRS, CDR2 YFSETQ, per germline. V trimming: 4 bases; J trimming: 1 base; junction bases outside the gene matches: 6. CDR3 bases: TGCGCCAGCAGCATCGGGACAGGGTTATCCTACGAGCAGTACTTC. Protein sequence: CASSIGTGLSYEQYF.

The chain employs TRBV18 and TRBJ2-7; a possible D gene is TRBD2 (6 bases). V shed 3 bases and J shed 2 bases, with 11 bases lying between them. The CDR3 runs 14 residues. Germline loops: CDR1 KGHSH, CDR2 LQKENI. CDR3 sequence (DNA): TGTGCCAGCTCACCGCGCGGGGCCCCCTACGAGCAGTACTTC. Protein sequence: CASSPRGAPYEQYF.

The chain couples TRBV27 to TRBJ2-7, with 7 bases aligning to TRBD2. The CDR3 extends over 14 amino acids. Germline V lookup: CDR1 MNHEY, CDR2 SMNVEV (reference sequence). Losses at the gene ends were 6 bases for V and 0 bases for J; bases not matched to a gene: 5. The CDR3 DNA sequence: TGTGCCAGCAGCCGAGCGGGGAGCTCCTACGAGCAGTACTTC. It specifies CASSRAGSSYEQYF.

The chain joins TRBV19 to TRBJ2-6; 8 nucleotides align to TRBD1. In germline, CDR1 is LNHDA, CDR2 SQIVND (reference sequence). The CDR3 has 18 amino acids. Unmatched junction bases numbered 7, after V lost 3 bases and J lost 0 bases. The CDR3 region is CASSMLTGAISGANVLTF. The CDR3 coding sequence is TGTGCCAGTAGTATGTTGACAGGGGCTATCTCTGGGGCCAACGTCCTGACTTTC.

The chain carries TRBV10-3 and TRBJ2-7; 10 nucleotides align to TRBD2. After removal of 6 bases from V and 0 bases from J, the junction contained 2 bases not matched to a gene. Germline V gives CDR1 ENHRY, CDR2 SYGVKD. The CDR3 contains 14 residues. The CDR3 region has the DNA TGTGCCATCAGAAGGACTAGCGGCTCCTACGAGCAGTACTTC. This gives the protein CAIRRTSGSYEQYF.

This chain joins TRBV27 and TRBJ2-7, with 8 bases that match TRBD2. The CDR3 is 15 amino acids. Germline V gene lookup returns CDR1 MNHEY and CDR2 SMNVEV (reference sequence). V gave up 6 bases and J gave up 3 bases; unmatched junction bases: 10. CDR3 bases: TGTGCCAGCAGCACTGGAGCTAGCGGGTACTACGAGCAGTACTTC. This codes for CASSTGASGYYEQYF.

This chain links TRBV29-1 with TRBJ2-7; TRBD2 might be the D (6 bases). The germline gives CDR1 SQVTM, CDR2 ANQGSEA. V was trimmed by 4 bases and J by 2 bases, leaving 9 bases between them. This CDR3 is built from 12 residues. CDR3 in DNA: TGCAGCGTTGGGGGGGTGGCCTACGAGCAGTACTTC. Protein sequence: CSVGGVAYEQYF.

In its sample, this clone was seen once. V gene TRBV29-1 combines with J gene TRBJ2-1; 9 nucleotides align to TRBD2. The trim removed 3 bases at V and 6 bases at J, leaving 3 bases unmatched. Germline CDR1 and CDR2: SQVTM and ANQGSEA. This CDR3 has 13 residues. The CDR3 bases are TGCAGCGTTGAGGGACTAGCCATCAATGAGCAGTTCTTC. Amino acids: CSVEGLAINEQFF.

The chain joins TRBV6-5 to TRBJ2-1; perhaps TRBD2 as D (5 bases). V was clipped by 11 bases and J by 3 bases, with 14 bases between them. Looked up from germline, CDR1 is MNHEY and CDR2 is SVGAGI. The CDR3 has 13 residues. The CDR3 sequence: CAARAAYYNEQFF. CDR3 nucleotides: TGTGCCGCCCGAGCGGCTTACTACAATGAGCAGTTCTTC.

The V gene is TRBV7-7, the J gene TRBJ2-1; D remains ambiguous. The germline V and J ends were trimmed by 2 bases and 3 bases, with 8 bases remaining between them. In germline, CDR1 is SSHAT, CDR2 FNYEAQ (reference sequence). CDR3 length equals 14 residues. In DNA, the CDR3 is TGTGCCAGCAGCTTAAGCAGATTCTACAATGAGCAGTTCTTC. Protein product: CASSLSRFYNEQFF.

V and J are TRBV11-2 and TRBJ2-5, with D perhaps matching TRBD1 (5 bases). Germline-derived CDR1 and CDR2 are SGHAT and FQNNGV. The CDR3 runs 17 residues. Trimming stripped 2 bases from V and 5 bases from J, with 21 bases between. Here the CDR3 DNA reads TGTGCCAGCAGCTTAACCGAAAGTAGGGGCTGGGCTGAGACCCAGTACTTC. It codes for CASSLTESRGWAETQYF.

The V call is TRBV5-6, the J call TRBJ2-3; D is ambiguous. The germline V and J ends were trimmed by 4 bases and 6 bases, with 9 bases remaining between them. CDR3 length: 12 amino acids. From germline, CDR1 is SGHDT and CDR2 YYEEEE. The CDR3 region has the DNA TGTGCCAGCAGCCTGTCGGTGGATACGCAGTATTTT. It encodes CASSLSVDTQYF.

This chain connects TRBV9 to TRBJ2-5; 10 nucleotides line up with TRBD1. Trimming at V came to 0 bases and at J to 4 bases, leaving 6 bases not matched to a gene. From germline, CDR1 is SGDLS and CDR2 YYNGEE. This CDR3 contains 16 residues. This CDR3 reads CASSVGTGGLGETQYF. In DNA form, the CDR3 reads TGTGCCAGCAGCGTAGGGACAGGGGGATTGGGAGAGACCCAGTACTTC.

The chain employs TRBV19 and TRBJ1-5; D is undetermined. The CDR3 is made up of 12 amino acids. Germline CDR1 LNHDA, CDR2 SQIVND (reference sequence). With 5 bases removed from V and 15 bases from J, the gap between germline ends came to 17 bases. The CDR3 nucleotides read TGTGCCAGTAGTCACGACTCGAGGGCCCTGCATTTT. Translated: CASSHDSRALHF. Using reference TRBV19 and TRBJ1-5 for the parts outside the CDR3, the full variable domain is DGGITQSPKYLFRKEGQNVTLSCEQNLNHDAMYWYRQDPGQGLRLIYYSQIVNDFQKGDIAEGYSVSREKKESFPLTVTSAQKNPTAFYLCASSHDSRALHFGDGTRLSIL.

CDR3 nucleotides: TGTGCCAGCAGTAAAAGACTCAACACCGGGGAGCTGTTTTTT. This codes for CASSKRLNTGELFF. V usage is TRBV6-5 and J usage is TRBJ2-2; D unclear. V dropped 5 bases and J dropped 2 bases, with 9 bases sitting between them. This CDR3 is 14 amino acids long. CDR1 MNHEY and CDR2 SVGAGI come from the germline V gene.

V and J are TRBV18 and TRBJ2-3, with a possible D match to TRBD2 (5 bases). Per germline, CDR1 KGHSH and CDR2 LQKENI. Deletions cut 3 bases from V and 1 base from J, with 14 bases between. CDR3 length: 16 residues. The CDR3, as DNA: TGTGCCAGCTCACCTCTCCCCGGGAACGGCACAGATACGCAGTATTTT. This gives the protein CASSPLPGNGTDTQYF.

The genes are TRBV5-1 and TRBJ2-2; tentative D call: TRBD2 (6 bases). Trimming shortened V by 5 bases and J by 5 bases, and 13 bases separated the two germline ends. CDR1 and CDR2 (germline): SGHRS, YFSETQ. The CDR3 covers 14 residues. The CDR3 bases are TGCGCCAGCAGAAATACCGGGGGTACCGGGGAGCTGTTTTTT. This codes for CASRNTGGTGELFF.

The CDR3 DNA reads TGCGCCAGCAGCTTGTCCCTTGGCAGACCGACCACTGAAGCTTTCTTT. The encoded protein is CASSLSLGRPTTEAFF. This chain connects TRBV5-1 to TRBJ1-1, with unresolved D. The CDR3 runs 16 residues. V lost 1 base and J lost 4, with 17 bases in between. Germline V gene lookup returns CDR1 SGHRS and CDR2 YFSETQ. The full variable domain, completed using reference TRBV5-1 and TRBJ1-1, is KAGVTQTPRYLIKTRGQQVTLSCSPISGHRSVSWYQQTPGQGLQFLFEYFSETQRNKGNFPGRFSGRQFSNSRSEMNVSTLELGDSALYLCASSLSLGRPTTEAFFGQGTRLTVV.

The chain carries TRBV5-1 and TRBJ2-7; TRBD2 might be the D (7 bases). Trimming removed 6 bases from V and 2 bases from J, with 21 bases in between. The CDR3 is made up of 16 amino acids. CDR1 and CDR2 from the germline V gene are SGHRS and YFSETQ. The CDR3 DNA follows: TGCGCCAGCACTCCATACCGGGGGGCTAGCACCTACGAGCAGTACTTC. Its protein product is CASTPYRGASTYEQYF.

The chain carries TRBV29-1 and TRBJ2-7, with D tentatively TRBD1 or TRBD2 (5 bases each). The V and J ends lost 2 bases and 6 bases respectively, with 17 bases between them. CDR1 and CDR2 (germline): SQVTM, ANQGSEA. This CDR3 is built from 14 residues. The CDR3 DNA reads as TGCAGCGTTGAATCAAGGGGAGTACGAGGCGAGCAGTACTTC. This translates into CSVESRGVRGEQYF.

The chain is built from TRBV7-2 and TRBJ2-1; TRBD2 matches at 7 bases. Germline V gives CDR1 SGHTA, CDR2 FQGNSA. The V gene end was trimmed by 5 bases and the J gene end by 0 bases; junction bases not matched to a gene: 7. This CDR3 has 16 residues. CDR3 coding DNA: TGTGCCAGCAGCCTCATGGGCGGGAGCTCCTACAATGAGCAGTTCTTC. This translates into CASSLMGGSSYNEQFF. The full variable domain, its missing parts supplied by reference TRBV7-2 and TRBJ2-1, is GAGVSQSPSNKVTEKGKDVELRCDPISGHTALYWYRQSLGQGLEFLIYFQGNSAPDKSGLPSDRFSAERTGGSVSTLTIQRTQQEDSAVYLCASSLMGGSSYNEQFFGPGTRLTVL.

The CDR3 reads CASSVEGGNYGYTF. The CDR3 coding sequence is TGTGCCAGCAGCGTCGAAGGGGGTAACTATGGCTACACCTTC. The chain links TRBV9 to TRBJ1-2; a possible D gene is TRBD1 (6 bases). CDR3 length: 14 amino acids. The germline CDR1 and CDR2 sequences are SGDLS and YYNGEE. Trimming removed 2 bases at V and 1 base at J, with 9 bases between.

The V gene is TRBV6-6, the J gene TRBJ2-3; 8 nucleotides align to TRBD2. The V gene end was trimmed by 7 bases and the J gene end by 4 bases; junction bases not matched to a gene: 7. Germline CDR1 reads MNHNY; CDR2 reads SVGAGI (reference sequence). The CDR3 length is 14 residues. The CDR3 here is CASTGTGGSDTQYF. DNA of the CDR3: TGTGCCAGCACCGGGACGGGAGGGTCAGATACGCAGTATTTT.

The J gene is TRBJ2-7, the V gene TRBV2; TRBD1 is a possible D gene (6 bases). Germline V gene lookup returns CDR1 SNHLY and CDR2 FYNNEI. V gave up 1 base and J gave up 2 bases, with 18 bases separating them. The CDR3 has 17 residues. CDR3 amino acids: CASSEVGMPGEAYEQYF. The CDR3 nucleotides read TGTGCCAGCAGTGAAGTGGGCATGCCAGGGGAAGCCTACGAGCAGTACTTC. Together with reference TRBV2 and TRBJ2-7, the CDR3 gives the full variable domain: EPEVTQTPSHQVTQMGQEVILRCVPISNHLYFYWYRQILGQKVEFLVSFYNNEISEKSEIFDDQFSVERPDGSNFTLKIRSTKLEDSAMYFCASSEVGMPGEAYEQYFGPGTRLTVT.

The chain employs TRBV5-1 and TRBJ2-7; weak D call: TRBD2 (6 bases). Germline V gives CDR1 SGHRS, CDR2 YFSETQ. The CDR3 contains 13 residues. V shed 5 bases and J shed 4 bases, with 13 bases lying between them. The CDR3 DNA sequence: TGCGCCAGCAGGGGGGGTGGAGAATACGAGCAGTACTTC. Amino acid sequence: CASRGGGEYEQYF.

To note about this clone: The identical CDR3 is also encoded by other nucleotide sequences in the sample. V is TRBV7-3 and J is TRBJ2-2; D may correspond to TRBD1 or TRBD2 (5 bases each). V was cut by 5 bases and J by 4 bases, with 8 bases left in between. Germline assignment: CDR1 SGHTA and CDR2 FQGTGA. The CDR3 loop spans 13 amino acids. This CDR3 reads CASSRDLTGELFF. CDR3 nucleotide sequence: TGTGCCAGCAGCAGGGACCTCACCGGGGAGCTGTTTTTT.

The chain employs TRBV7-9 and TRBJ1-1; D is undetermined. CDR1 and CDR2 from the germline V gene are SEHNR and FQNEAQ (reference sequence). The germline V and J ends were trimmed by 3 bases and 3 bases, with 11 bases remaining between them. The CDR3 totals 14 residues. This CDR3 reads CASSLGGLDTEAFF. The CDR3 nucleotides read TGTGCCAGCAGCTTGGGTGGTCTCGACACTGAAGCTTTCTTT.